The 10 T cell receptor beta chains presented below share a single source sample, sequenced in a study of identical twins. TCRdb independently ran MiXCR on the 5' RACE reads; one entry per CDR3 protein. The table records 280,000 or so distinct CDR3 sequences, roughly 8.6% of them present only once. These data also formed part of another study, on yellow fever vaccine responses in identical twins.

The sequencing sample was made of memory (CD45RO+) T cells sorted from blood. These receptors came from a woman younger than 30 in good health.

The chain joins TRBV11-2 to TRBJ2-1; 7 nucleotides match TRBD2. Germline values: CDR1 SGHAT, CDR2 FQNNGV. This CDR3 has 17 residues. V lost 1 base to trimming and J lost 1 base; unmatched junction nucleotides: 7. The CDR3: CASSLVRGSTSYNEQFF. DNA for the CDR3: TGTGCCAGCAGCTTAGTTCGCGGGAGCACTTCCTACAATGAGCAGTTCTTC.

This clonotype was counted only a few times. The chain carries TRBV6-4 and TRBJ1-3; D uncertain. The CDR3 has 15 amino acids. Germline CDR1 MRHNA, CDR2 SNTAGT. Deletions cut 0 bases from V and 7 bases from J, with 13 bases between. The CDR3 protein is CASSDSARMGNTIYF. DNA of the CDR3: TGTGCCAGCAGTGACTCGGCCAGGATGGGTAACACCATATATTTT.

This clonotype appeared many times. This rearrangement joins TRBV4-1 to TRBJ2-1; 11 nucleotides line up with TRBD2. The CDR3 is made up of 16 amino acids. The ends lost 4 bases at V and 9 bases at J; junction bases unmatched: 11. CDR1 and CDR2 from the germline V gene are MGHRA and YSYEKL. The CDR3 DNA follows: TGCGCCAGCAGCCCACCTAATAGCGGGGGGGCGGGTGAGCAGTTCTTC. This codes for CASSPPNSGGAGEQFF.

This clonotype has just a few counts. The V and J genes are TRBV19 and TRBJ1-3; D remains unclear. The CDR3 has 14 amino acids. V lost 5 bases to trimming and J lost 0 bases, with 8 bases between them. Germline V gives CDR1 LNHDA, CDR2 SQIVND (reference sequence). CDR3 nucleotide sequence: TGTGCCAGTAGTGGGATAAGCTCTGGAAACACCATATATTTT. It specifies CASSGISSGNTIYF.

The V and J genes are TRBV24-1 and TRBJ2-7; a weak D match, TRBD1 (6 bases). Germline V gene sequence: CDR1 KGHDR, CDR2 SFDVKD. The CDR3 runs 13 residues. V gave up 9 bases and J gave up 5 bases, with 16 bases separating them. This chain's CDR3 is CATGGRQKDEQYF. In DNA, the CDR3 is TGTGCCACCGGGGGCAGACAGAAAGACGAGCAGTACTTC.

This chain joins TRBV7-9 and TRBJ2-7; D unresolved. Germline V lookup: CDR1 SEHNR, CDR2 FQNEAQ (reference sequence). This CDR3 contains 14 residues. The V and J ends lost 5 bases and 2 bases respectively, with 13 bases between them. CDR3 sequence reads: CASSQAQVTYEQYF. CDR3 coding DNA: TGTGCCAGCAGCCAAGCCCAGGTAACCTACGAGCAGTACTTC. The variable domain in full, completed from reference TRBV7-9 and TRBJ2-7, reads DTGVSQNPRHKITKRGQNVTFRCDPISEHNRLYWYRQTLGQGPEFLTYFQNEAQLEKSRLLSDRFSAERPKGSFSTLEIQRTEQGDSAMYLCASSQAQVTYEQYFGPGTRLTVT.

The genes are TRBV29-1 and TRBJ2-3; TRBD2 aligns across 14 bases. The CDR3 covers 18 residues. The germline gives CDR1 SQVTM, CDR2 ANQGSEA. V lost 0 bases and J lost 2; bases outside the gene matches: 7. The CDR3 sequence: CSVEDETSGRAATDTQYF. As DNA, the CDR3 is TGCAGCGTTGAAGATGAGACTAGCGGGAGGGCCGCCACAGATACGCAGTATTTT.

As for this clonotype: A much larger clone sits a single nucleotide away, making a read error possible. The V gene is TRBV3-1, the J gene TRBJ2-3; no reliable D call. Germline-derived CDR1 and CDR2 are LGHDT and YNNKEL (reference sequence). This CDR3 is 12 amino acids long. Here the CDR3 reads CANSQGADTQYF. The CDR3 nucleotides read TGTGCCAACAGCCAAGGAGCAGATACGCAGTATTTT.

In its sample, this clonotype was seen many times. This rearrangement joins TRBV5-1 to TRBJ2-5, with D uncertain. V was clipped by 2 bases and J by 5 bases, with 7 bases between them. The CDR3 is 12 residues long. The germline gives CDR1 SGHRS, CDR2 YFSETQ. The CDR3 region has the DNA TGCGCCAGCAGCTTTACGGAGGAGACCCAGTACTTC. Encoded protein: CASSFTEETQYF.

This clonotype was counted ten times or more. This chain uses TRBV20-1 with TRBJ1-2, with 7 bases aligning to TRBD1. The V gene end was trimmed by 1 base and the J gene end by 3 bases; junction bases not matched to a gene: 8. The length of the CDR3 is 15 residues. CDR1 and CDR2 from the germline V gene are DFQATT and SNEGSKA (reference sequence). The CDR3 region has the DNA TGCAGTGCTAGAGGGTGGGGACAGTGGGACTATGGCTACACCTTC. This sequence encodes CSARGWGQWDYGYTF.